These T cell receptor beta chains were read from a single sample in a study of cytomegalovirus exposure and HLA in healthy donors. Clones were read by immunoSEQ multiplex PCR, and TCRdb kept only the in-frame ones, dropping some. The sample has around 110,000 clones, roughly 9.9% seen once. The material sequenced was PBMCs. The receptors come from a young man in good health and CMV-seronegative. Both conserved end residues are part of each CDR3. Fields, in order: CDR3 DNA, CDR3 protein, J gene, clone size, V gene, D gene. The D gene is left open where the match is weak. Rows give clone size only sometimes, using once, few, many, or a class for an expanded clone.

TGTGCCAGCAGTACACAGGGGGGGAACACTGAAGCTTTCTTT | CASSTQGGNTEAFF | TRBJ1-1 | few | TRBV7-6 | TRBD1
TGTGCCACCAGCAGAGGACTAGCGGGAAACACAGATACGCAGTATTTT | CATSRGLAGNTDTQYF | TRBJ2-3 | . | TRBV15 | TRBD2
TGTGCCAGCAGTGATGGGGGTGGACAGGCGCCTGTTTTCTCCTACGAGCAGTACTTC | CASSDGGGQAPVFSYEQYF | TRBJ2-7 | . | TRBV6-1 | TRBD1
TGTGCCAGCAGTTCACTAGCGGGAATAGAGACCCAGTACTTC | CASSSLAGIETQYF | TRBJ2-5 | . | TRBV6-5 | TRBD2
TGTGCTAGCAGCTCGGGACTAGCGCGCACAGATACGCAGTATTTT | CASSSGLARTDTQYF | TRBJ2-3 | . | TRBV7-7 | TRBD2
TGTGCCAGCAGCGTAGAGGGAGTGGGCTACGAGCAGTACTTC | CASSVEGVGYEQYF | TRBJ2-7 | few | TRBV9 | .
TGTGCCAGCAGTAACAGTAAAAGGGGGAATCAGCCCCAGCATTTT | CASSNSKRGNQPQHF | TRBJ1-5 | . | TRBV28 | .
TGCAGCGTTGAAGTCGTTGGGGGGGCCTCCTACGAGCAGTACTTC | CSVEVVGGASYEQYF | TRBJ2-7 | few | TRBV29-1 | .
TGTGCCAGCTCACCTCGAGGACAGGGGGCGGCCTACGAGCAGTACTTC | CASSPRGQGAAYEQYF | TRBJ2-7 | few | TRBV18 | TRBD1
TGTGCCACCAGAAAGGGAGGTCCCCGGAGCTCTAGCACAGATACGCAGTATTTT | CATRKGGPRSSSTDTQYF | TRBJ2-3 | few | TRBV15 | .
TGTGCCAGCAGTTTCAGCGCAACTAATGAAAAACTGTTTTTT | CASSFSATNEKLFF | TRBJ1-4 | . | TRBV6-5 | .
TGTGCCAGCAGTGCCACGGGGGGGGTCGAGCAGTACTTC | CASSATGGVEQYF | TRBJ2-7 | . | TRBV6-1 | TRBD2
TGTGCCAGCAGCCACGGGACAGGGGGGGGCTACGAGCAGTACTTC | CASSHGTGGGYEQYF | TRBJ2-7 | few | TRBV11-2 | TRBD1
TGTGCCAGCAGCTTTCAACGCGTCGATGAGCAGTTCTTC | CASSFQRVDEQFF | TRBJ2-1 | few | TRBV7-9 | .
TGTGCCTGGAGTGGGAGACTGGGGACAGGGGTAAATGAGCAGTTCTTC | CAWSGRLGTGVNEQFF | TRBJ2-1 | . | TRBV30 | TRBD1
TGCGCCAGCAGCTTGGAACGACAAATGAACACTGAAGCTTTCTTT | CASSLERQMNTEAFF | TRBJ1-1 | . | TRBV5-1 | .
TGTGCCAGCAGGGACCAGGGGAACAATCAGCCCCAGCATTTT | CASRDQGNNQPQHF | TRBJ1-5 | few | TRBV25-1 | .
TGTGCCAGTAGTACAGGGAGGGGTGGCAATCAGCCCCAGCATTTT | CASSTGRGGNQPQHF | TRBJ1-5 | . | TRBV19 | .
TGTGCCAGCAGCTTGGGGGCGGAGACCCAGTACTTC | CASSLGAETQYF | TRBJ2-5 | . | TRBV7-9 | .
TGTGCCAGTAGTATGCAACAGGGGGTGAACACTGAAGCTTTCTTT | CASSMQQGVNTEAFF | TRBJ1-1 | . | TRBV19 | TRBD1
TGTGCCAGTAGCGAATCGACAAATGTCGCTTTCTTT | CASSESTNVAFF | TRBJ1-1 | . | TRBV19 | .
TGTGCCAGCAGCTTGCGAGGGTACGAGCAGTACTTC | CASSLRGYEQYF | TRBJ2-7 | few | TRBV5-6 | .
TGTGCCAGCAGTTCCGGGACTAACTACAATGAGCAGTTCTTC | CASSSGTNYNEQFF | TRBJ2-1 | few | TRBV6-6 | TRBD2
TGTGCCAGCAGTTTAGAGAAAGGGGGCAATTCACCCCTCCACTTT | CASSLEKGGNSPLHF | TRBJ1-6 | . | TRBV27 | TRBD1
TGCGCCAGCAGCCAAGACGGGACCTACGAGCAGTACTTC | CASSQDGTYEQYF | TRBJ2-7 | . | TRBV4-1 | .
TGCGCCAGCAGCAACCTAGGGGGGGACACAGATACGCAGTATTTT | CASSNLGGDTDTQYF | TRBJ2-3 | . | TRBV5-1 | .
TGCGCCAGCTGGAGTGGGAGGGCATTGGAGACCCAGTACTTC | CASWSGRALETQYF | TRBJ2-5 | few | TRBV10-2 | TRBD2
TGTGCCAGCAGTCGTCCGTGGGGGCAAGGGGAAAAACTGTTTTTT | CASSRPWGQGEKLFF | TRBJ1-4 | . | TRBV6-6 | .
TGTGCCAGCAGCTTATCGCCAGGGGGCTCCTACAATGAGCAGTTCTTC | CASSLSPGGSYNEQFF | TRBJ2-1 | . | TRBV7-6 | TRBD1
TGTGCCAGCAGTTACTCGAGGATCCCAGATACGCAGTATTTT | CASSYSRIPDTQYF | TRBJ2-3 | few | TRBV6-6 | .
TGTGCCTGGAGGGGACAGGGTTCAGCCTACGAGCAGTACTTC | CAWRGQGSAYEQYF | TRBJ2-7 | . | TRBV30 | TRBD1
TGTGCCAGCTCACCTGACAGCAATGAGCAGTTCTTC | CASSPDSNEQFF | TRBJ2-1 | . | TRBV18 | .
TGTGCTAGTGGTTTGGCCGGGAGCCAAGAGACCCAGTACTTC | CASGLAGSQETQYF | TRBJ2-5 | few | TRBV12-5 | .
TGTGCCAGCAGTGAAACCGGACAGGTGATGAGGCCCCAGCATTTT | CASSETGQVMRPQHF | TRBJ1-5 | few | TRBV6-1 | TRBD1
TGTGCCAGTAGTATATTAGGGGTTGTGACAGGGGATGGCCAGCCCCAGCATTTT | CASSILGVVTGDGQPQHF | TRBJ1-5 | . | TRBV19 | TRBD1
TGTGCCTGGAGTCGCGGACAGGGGGCTGTGCAGCCCCAGCATTTT | CAWSRGQGAVQPQHF | TRBJ1-5 | few | TRBV30 | TRBD1
TGTGCCAGCAGCCAAGATCTAGCGGGAGGGCCTGGAGATACGCAGTATTTT | CASSQDLAGGPGDTQYF | TRBJ2-3 | . | TRBV4-2 | TRBD2
TGTGCCAGCAGTGACAGGCGTTTCGGTAATTCCCCCCTCCACTTT | CASSDRRFGNSPLHF | TRBJ1-6 | once | TRBV25-1 | .
TGTGCCAGCAGTACCCCCGGGACAGGGGGCAAGGGCAATCAGCCCCAGCATTTT | CASSTPGTGGKGNQPQHF | TRBJ1-5 | few | TRBV2 | TRBD1
TGCGCCAGCAGCTCTACCAGCCGTGGGGGAGTCGGGAGGGCCCCAGATACGCAGTATTTT | CASSSTSRGGVGRAPDTQYF | TRBJ2-3 | . | TRBV5-1 | TRBD2
TGTGCCAGTACCGAACGGCAGGGCTACACCGGGGAGCTGTTTTTT | CASTERQGYTGELFF | TRBJ2-2 | few | TRBV19 | .
TGCGCCAGCAGCCAAGAAGGGGCTTCAGATACGCAGTATTTT | CASSQEGASDTQYF | TRBJ2-3 | few | TRBV4-1 | .
TGTGCCTGGAGTGAGGGGTGGGGTAGGCAGCCCCAGCATTTT | CAWSEGWGRQPQHF | TRBJ1-5 | few | TRBV30 | .
TGTGCCAGCAGCTTATATACCGGGGGTGAAGCTTTCTTT | CASSLYTGGEAFF | TRBJ1-1 | . | TRBV7-9 | .
TGTGCCAGCAGCCTGGGGGTGGGGACAGATTACAATGAGCAGTTCTTC | CASSLGVGTDYNEQFF | TRBJ2-1 | . | TRBV5-6 | TRBD1
TGTGCCAGCAGCATCCGGGAACAGGGTAACTACGAGCAGTACTTC | CASSIREQGNYEQYF | TRBJ2-7 | few | TRBV7-2 | .
TGTGCCTGGAGTGCCGGACAGGGAGGGGCCTACGAGCAGTACTTC | CAWSAGQGGAYEQYF | TRBJ2-7 | . | TRBV30 | .
TGTGCCAGCAGCGGAGGGCGACTAAGTATGAACACTGAAGCTTTCTTT | CASSGGRLSMNTEAFF | TRBJ1-1 | few | TRBV9 | .
TGTGCCAGCAGCCCCACGGGAGCCGGGGAGCTGTTTTTT | CASSPTGAGELFF | TRBJ2-2 | . | TRBV7-2 | .
TGTGCCAGCAGCCAATCGTCGTCGGGGAATTCTTTCTTT | CASSQSSSGNSFF | TRBJ1-1 | few | TRBV16 | .
TGTGCCATCAGTGAACTTCCGGGACAGTCAGCCCCTGGGTATAGGGACACCGGGGAGCTGTTTTTT | CAISELPGQSAPGYRDTGELFF | TRBJ2-2 | . | TRBV10-3 | TRBD1
TGTGCCAGCACCCCCGGGGGGAGCTCCTACAATGAGCAGTTCTTC | CASTPGGSSYNEQFF | TRBJ2-1 | . | TRBV5-6 | TRBD2
TGTGCCAGCAGCCAGCGCTATCAGCCCCAGCATTTT | CASSQRYQPQHF | TRBJ1-5 | few | TRBV6-1 | .
TGTGCCAGCAGCGCGGGGGACAGGGGCGAGAATCGGTATTTT | CASSAGDRGENRYF | TRBJ2-3 | few | TRBV5-8 | TRBD1
TGCGCCAGCAGCTTGGAACTGAACTCTGGAAACACCATATATTTT | CASSLELNSGNTIYF | TRBJ1-3 | few | TRBV5-1 | .
TGTGCCAGCAGGACACAAGGGGCCGGTAATGAAAAACTGTTTTTT | CASRTQGAGNEKLFF | TRBJ1-4 | . | TRBV6-1 | .
TGCGCCAGCAGCTTGGAAATAGCGGGGGGCACAGATACGCAGTATTTT | CASSLEIAGGTDTQYF | TRBJ2-3 | few | TRBV5-1 | TRBD2
TGTGCCAGCGGGAGGCGGGAGGAGGGCAATGAGCAGTTCTTC | CASGRREEGNEQFF | TRBJ2-1 | few | TRBV7-9 | TRBD2
TGTGCCAGCAGCCCAGGAGGCGAAAAACTGTTTTTT | CASSPGGEKLFF | TRBJ1-4 | . | TRBV7-6 | .